The 23 T cell receptor beta chains presented below share a single source sample, sequenced in a study of identical twins. TCRdb re-analysed the 5' RACE reads in MiXCR, keeping a single row per CDR3 protein. The table includes around 670,000 distinct CDR3 sequences, roughly 6% detected once. Sequencing was done on a sample of naive T cells sorted from blood. These receptors were taken from a man between 18 and 29 years old in good health.

This clonotype was observed at least ten times. This rearrangement joins TRBV24-1 to TRBJ2-1; the D gene is possibly TRBD1 (6 bases). Looked up from germline, CDR1 is KGHDR and CDR2 is SFDVKD. The CDR3 length is 16 residues. Trimming shortened V by 1 base and J by 5 bases, and 14 bases separated the two germline ends. In DNA, the CDR3 is TGTGCCACCAGTGATTTAGGCCAGGGGAAGAACAATGAGCAGTTCTTC. Translation gives CATSDLGQGKNNEQFF.

At least ten counts were recorded for this clonotype. The rearrangement links TRBV20-1 to TRBJ2-1; D gene uncertain. The CDR3 is made up of 15 amino acids. Trimming took 1 base from V and 0 from J, leaving 10 bases between them. CDR1 is DFQATT and CDR2 is SNEGSKA in the germline V gene (reference sequence). This CDR3 reads CSARGLLSSYNEQFF. In DNA form, the CDR3 reads TGCAGTGCTAGAGGACTCCTGAGCTCCTACAATGAGCAGTTCTTC.

This clonotype has just a few counts. V is TRBV4-1 and J is TRBJ2-2; D possibly corresponds to TRBD2 (5 bases). Germline V gene sequence: CDR1 MGHRA, CDR2 YSYEKL. The CDR3 has 18 amino acids. The V and J ends lost 1 base and 0 bases respectively, with 15 bases between them. CDR3 sequence reads: CASSQVGKTAPNTGELFF. The CDR3 DNA follows: TGCGCCAGCAGCCAAGTCGGGAAAACCGCTCCGAACACCGGGGAGCTGTTTTTT.

This clonotype was seen ten or more times. The V gene is TRBV29-1, the J gene TRBJ2-5; either TRBD1 or TRBD2 may fit D (5 bases each). The CDR3 sequence is 14 residues long. V was clipped by 0 bases and J by 5 bases, with 13 bases between them. CDR1 SQVTM and CDR2 ANQGSEA come from the germline V gene. The CDR3 region has the DNA TGCAGCGTTGAAGACGGTAGAGGGGTGGAGACCCAGTACTTC. Its translation: CSVEDGRGVETQYF.

This clonotype was found many times. The J gene is TRBJ1-4, the V gene TRBV12-3 or TRBV12-4, with 8 nucleotides matching TRBD1. This CDR3 region has 15 residues. The V gene end was trimmed by 1 base and the J gene end by 7 bases; junction bases not matched to a gene: 5. CDR3 in amino acids: CASSLVRGRIEKLFF. The CDR3 DNA reads TGTGCCAGCAGTTTAGTCAGGGGGCGGATTGAAAAACTGTTTTTT.

This clonotype was recorded at least ten times. The gene calls are TRBV12-3 or TRBV12-4 and TRBJ2-7, with 9 nucleotides matching TRBD2. Unmatched junction bases numbered 3, after V lost 6 bases and J lost 3 bases. The CDR3 has 13 residues. CDR3 region: CASRMTSGYEQYF. In DNA, the CDR3 is TGTGCCAGCAGAATGACTAGCGGCTACGAGCAGTACTTC.

This clonotype was picked up many times. The rearrangement joins TRBV6-5 to TRBJ2-3; 10 bases match TRBD2. CDR1 is MNHEY and CDR2 is SVGAGI in the germline V gene. V lost 4 bases to trimming and J lost 4 bases; unmatched junction nucleotides: 5. The CDR3 is 15 amino acids. The CDR3 sequence is CASSLRTSGSDTQYF. The CDR3 DNA follows: TGTGCCAGCAGTTTACGGACTAGCGGATCAGATACGCAGTATTTT.

This clonotype has a count of ten or more. The chain uses TRBV29-1 and TRBJ1-4, with TRBD1 identical over 7 bases. The germline CDR1 and CDR2 sequences are SQVTM and ANQGSEA. J lost 7 bases, V lost 7 bases, and 12 bases had no gene match. The CDR3 contains 14 residues. CDR3 DNA: TGCAGCGGCATGTCCGGGACAGCGGCTGAAAAACTGTTTTTT. Amino acid sequence: CSGMSGTAAEKLFF.

This clonotype was found a few times. The chain combines TRBV29-1 with TRBJ2-7; TRBD2 matches at 8 bases. Losses at the gene ends were 6 bases for V and 0 bases for J; bases not matched to a gene: 4. The CDR3 runs 13 residues. CDR1 is SQVTM and CDR2 is ANQGSEA in the germline V gene. The CDR3 here is CSVAGLVSYEQYF. CDR3 in DNA: TGCAGCGTGGCGGGACTAGTCTCCTACGAGCAGTACTTC.

The J gene is TRBJ1-1, the V gene TRBV7-2; a possible D gene is TRBD1 (5 bases). The V end was cut by 8 bases, the J end by 4 bases, with 17 bases between. The V gene's germline CDR1 is SGHTA and CDR2 FQGNSA. This CDR3 is built from 14 residues. The CDR3 reads CASGGFGALTEAFF. Written as DNA, the CDR3 is TGTGCCAGCGGGGGTTTCGGGGCTCTCACTGAAGCTTTCTTT.

As DNA, the CDR3 is TGTGCCAGCAGTCCCCTAGGTTTCTATGAGCAGTTCTTC. It codes for CASSPLGFYEQFF. The chain joins TRBV27 to TRBJ2-1; D call uncertain. Germline values: CDR1 MNHEY, CDR2 SMNVEV (reference sequence). V was cut by 5 bases and J by 8 bases, with 13 bases left in between. The CDR3 length is 13 residues.

This clonotype was counted at least ten times. The chain combines TRBV4-1 with TRBJ2-1; D gene uncertain. The CDR3 sequence is 13 residues long. Germline CDR1 reads MGHRA; CDR2 reads YSYEKL. Trimming took off 1 base at V and 8 bases at J, with 9 bases between the two ends. CDR3 amino acids: CASSQVGLDEQFF. CDR3 sequence (DNA): TGCGCCAGCAGCCAAGTTGGGTTGGATGAGCAGTTCTTC.

Here the CDR3 DNA reads TGTGCCAGCTCCTCGGGACCTAGCGGCCTCAAGCAGTTCTTC. Its translation is CASSSGPSGLKQFF. The chain employs TRBV27 and TRBJ2-1; 7 nucleotides match TRBD2. With V trimmed by 8 bases and J by 11 bases, 15 bases remained unmatched. Germline loops: CDR1 MNHEY, CDR2 SMNVEV (reference sequence). This CDR3 has 14 amino acids.

The chain uses TRBV18 and TRBJ1-5, with D uncertain. The V end lost 5 bases, the J end lost 1 base, and 15 bases lay between the germline ends. The CDR3 sequence is 16 residues long. In germline, CDR1 is KGHSH, CDR2 LQKENI. CDR3 DNA: TGTGCCAGCTCATCCCGGACCGCGGGGAGCAATCAGCCCCAGCATTTT. Residues: CASSSRTAGSNQPQHF. The full variable domain, its missing parts supplied by reference TRBV18 and TRBJ1-5, is NAGVMQNPRHLVRRRGQEARLRCSPMKGHSHVYWYRQLPEEGLKFMVYLQKENIIDESGMPKERFSAEFPKEGPSILRIQQVVRGDSAAYFCASSSRTAGSNQPQHFGDGTRLSIL.

This clonotype was seen only once. This sequence joins TRBV14 and TRBJ1-4; no reliable D call. The CDR3 spans 19 residues. Germline loops: CDR1 SGHDN, CDR2 FVKESK. The V and J ends lost 1 base and 5 bases respectively, with 23 bases between them. CDR3 nucleotide sequence: TGTGCCAGCAGCCAAGGGGCTTTATCGGGCTTCCTCTTCAATGAAAAACTGTTTTTT. The encoded protein is CASSQGALSGFLFNEKLFF.

The V call is TRBV7-2, the J call TRBJ1-1, with D unclear. The CDR3 spans 14 residues. V shed 1 base and J shed 4 bases, with 10 bases lying between them. Germline V gene lookup returns CDR1 SGHTA and CDR2 FQGNSA. The CDR3 here is CASSLELESTEAFF. The CDR3 DNA sequence: TGTGCCAGCAGCTTAGAACTCGAGAGCACTGAAGCTTTCTTT.

The chain recombines TRBV20-1 with TRBJ2-5, with TRBD2 matching over 7 bases. The V gene's germline CDR1 is DFQATT and CDR2 SNEGSKA (reference sequence). After removal of 6 bases from V and 1 base from J, the junction contained 11 bases not matched to a gene. This CDR3 region has 15 residues. CDR3 nucleotide sequence: TGCAGTGCGCACTCCGGGCGGGAGACCCAAGAGACCCAGTACTTC. Amino acids: CSAHSGRETQETQYF.

This clonotype was found a few times. The chain combines TRBV5-1 with TRBJ2-7; D assignment may be TRBD1 or TRBD2 (5 bases each). Trimming took off 0 bases at V and 1 base at J, with 14 bases between the two ends. Per germline, CDR1 SGHRS and CDR2 YFSETQ. The CDR3 runs 16 residues. Written as DNA, the CDR3 is TGCGCCAGCAGCTTGGGGTCCGGGACCCAGTCCTACGAGCAGTACTTC. This translates into CASSLGSGTQSYEQYF.

There are many counts of this clonotype. This chain connects TRBV29-1 to TRBJ2-4, with unresolved D. The CDR3 is made up of 14 amino acids. Germline CDR1 is SQVTM and CDR2 is ANQGSEA. Trimming stripped 3 bases from V and 6 bases from J, with 15 bases between. The CDR3 bases are TGCAGCGTTGATGGCGGAACCTTAGGAAACATTCAGTACTTC. Translation: CSVDGGTLGNIQYF.

The chain links TRBV20-1 to TRBJ2-3; 11 nucleotides line up with TRBD2. With V trimmed by 6 bases and J by 2 bases, 7 bases remained unmatched. CDR1 is DFQATT and CDR2 is SNEGSKA in the germline V gene (reference sequence). The CDR3 has 15 amino acids. The CDR3: CSATGTSGITDTQYF. The CDR3 coding sequence is TGCAGTGCGACCGGGACTAGCGGAATCACAGATACGCAGTATTTT.

This clonotype was recorded a few times. The genes are TRBV4-2 and TRBJ2-7, with D tentatively TRBD1 or TRBD2 (5 bases each). The CDR3 covers 17 residues. Germline-derived CDR1 and CDR2 are LGHNA and YNFKEQ. V was trimmed by 3 bases and J by 2 bases, leaving 20 bases between them. DNA of the CDR3: TGTGCCAGCAGCCAGCCCCGAGGGGCAGGGATTACCTACGAGCAGTACTTC. This encodes CASSQPRGAGITYEQYF.

The chain has TRBV5-5 and TRBJ2-7; D call uncertain. The CDR3 runs to 14 residues. V was shortened by 3 bases and J by 0 bases, with 10 bases between the two germline ends. The germline V gene has CDR1 SGHKS and CDR2 YYEKEE (reference sequence). This chain's CDR3 is CASSSHGPSYEQYV. DNA of the CDR3: TGTGCCAGCAGCTCACACGGACCCTCCTACGAGCAGTACGTC.

The chain combines TRBV28 with TRBJ1-5; 8 bases match TRBD1. Germline V gene sequence: CDR1 MDHEN, CDR2 SYDVKM. V shed 1 base and J 3 bases; nucleotides not matched to a gene: 5. The CDR3 has 16 amino acids. The CDR3 region has the DNA TGTGCCAGCAGTTTATCGCAGGGGGCCTACAATCAGCCCCAGCATTTT. It translates to CASSLSQGAYNQPQHF.